This entry lists 18 T cell receptor beta chains sequenced from one sample in a study of T-cell memory formation after mild COVID-19. TCRdb fed the 5' RACE reads into MiXCR, producing one record per CDR3 protein. The repertoire holds about 130,000 distinct CDR3 sequences, with 15% to 20% as singletons. Sequenced material: PBMCs or a T cell subset sorted from them (not recorded which). These receptors were taken from a young man who had mild COVID-19 (a few samples of this study predate the infection). Cell type and time point are not known.

This clonotype was seen ten or more times. The J gene is TRBJ1-5, the V gene TRBV5-6; D unresolved. The germline V and J ends were trimmed by 0 bases and 4 bases, with 5 bases remaining between them. Germline lookup yields CDR1 SGHDT and CDR2 YYEEEE. This CDR3 comprises 13 residues. CDR3: CASSLGRNQPQHF. Here the CDR3 DNA reads TGTGCCAGCAGCTTGGGGAGGAATCAGCCCCAGCATTTT.

CDR3 in amino acids: CASSLAYTQYF. For the CDR3, the DNA is TGCGCCAGCAGCTTGGCCTATACGCAGTATTTT. The gene calls are TRBV5-1 and TRBJ2-3; D remains ambiguous. Trimming took 0 bases from V and 7 from J, leaving 3 bases between them. Germline-derived CDR1 and CDR2 are SGHRS and YFSETQ. The CDR3 is 11 residues long.

This clonotype was detected a few times. The rearrangement uses TRBV28 and TRBJ2-7; 7 bases are a match to TRBD1. V lost 6 bases and J lost 6; bases outside the gene matches: 8. Germline V gene data show CDR1 as MDHEN and CDR2 as SYDVKM. CDR3 length equals 13 residues. This CDR3 is CASSGDSLVEQYV. The CDR3 nucleotides are TGTGCCAGCAGCGGGGACAGCCTGGTCGAGCAGTACGTC.

This clonotype was observed a few times. The rearrangement uses TRBV5-4 and TRBJ2-3; the D gene is possibly TRBD1 (8 bases). V was cut by 3 bases and J by 4 bases, with 21 bases left in between. Germline CDR1 and CDR2: SGHNT and YYREEE (reference sequence). The CDR3 has 17 amino acids. The CDR3 reads CASSSPPTGGRADTQYF. The CDR3 nucleotides are TGTGCCAGCAGCTCTCCACCCACAGGGGGGAGGGCAGATACGCAGTATTTT.

In its sample, this clonotype was seen many times. J is TRBJ2-7 and V is TRBV6-5; maybe TRBD2 (6 bases). The CDR3 totals 15 residues. Germline V gives CDR1 MNHEY, CDR2 SVGAGI. Trimming left V 2 bases short and J 2 bases short, with 13 bases between. CDR3 sequence (DNA): TGTGCCAGCAGTTACGAGGGGACTTTGCCCTACGAGCAGTACTTC. This gives the protein CASSYEGTLPYEQYF.

This clonotype was detected ten times or more. This chain uses TRBV3-1 with TRBJ2-7, with a possible D match to TRBD2 (7 bases). CDR3 length: 17 residues. Trimming removed 4 bases from V and 3 bases from J, with 22 bases in between. CDR1 and CDR2 from the germline V gene are LGHDT and YNNKEL (reference sequence). Here the CDR3 reads CASSPEIGKGGYYEQYF. The DNA for the CDR3 is TGTGCCAGCAGCCCCGAGATCGGAAAGGGGGGGTACTACGAGCAGTACTTC.

This clonotype has more than one count but fewer than ten. V gene TRBV7-3 combines with J gene TRBJ1-6; TRBD1 matches at 7 bases. CDR1 is SGHTA, CDR2 FQGTGA, per germline. The CDR3 sequence is 14 residues long. V gave up 5 bases and J gave up 7 bases; unmatched junction bases: 5. The CDR3 protein is CASSPRGGNSPLHF. The CDR3 bases are TGTGCCAGCAGCCCCAGGGGGGGAAATTCACCCCTCCACTTT.

This clonotype was detected a few times. CDR3 region: CSAFPTYLQETQYF. The CDR3, as DNA: TGCAGTGCATTCCCGACGTACCTCCAAGAGACCCAGTACTTC. V usage is TRBV20-1 and J usage is TRBJ2-5; D gene uncertain. Germline V gives CDR1 DFQATT, CDR2 SNEGSKA (reference sequence). The CDR3 runs to 14 residues. Trimming took off 6 bases at V and 1 base at J, with 15 bases between the two ends.

This clonotype was recorded many times. The V call is TRBV12-3 or TRBV12-4, the J call TRBJ2-5; D is uncertain. Trimming stripped 3 bases from V and 4 bases from J, with 3 bases between. The CDR3 extends over 11 amino acids. The CDR3 sequence: CASSFGETQYF. The CDR3 DNA follows: TGTGCCAGCAGTTTTGGAGAGACCCAGTACTTC.

The chain links TRBV10-3 to TRBJ2-2, with 8 bases aligning to TRBD1. The CDR3 consists of 14 residues. From germline, CDR1 is ENHRY and CDR2 SYGVKD. Trimming cost V 11 bases and J 3 bases; bases outside gene matches: 8. CDR3 DNA sequence: TGTGCCTCTCGCCCGGACAGGGACACCGGGGAGCTGTTTTTT. Protein sequence: CASRPDRDTGELFF.

This clonotype was found a few times. The genes are TRBV9 and TRBJ2-3; D is uncertain. Trimming removed 4 bases from V and 11 bases from J, with 26 bases in between. This CDR3 is 16 amino acids long. Per the germline V gene, CDR1 is SGDLS and CDR2 is YYNGEE. CDR3 amino acids: CASSPQVQPLGFGQYF. CDR3 nucleotides: TGTGCCAGCAGCCCCCAGGTCCAACCATTGGGGTTCGGGCAGTATTTT.

A few counts support this clonotype. The rearrangement joins TRBV5-1 to TRBJ2-2, with 8 bases identical to TRBD1. Germline-derived CDR1 and CDR2 are SGHRS and YFSETQ. The CDR3 is 14 amino acids. The J segment lost 4 bases and the V segment lost 3 bases, leaving 2 bases of the junction unmatched. Written as DNA, the CDR3 is TGCGCCAGCAGCTGGACAGGGTTCACCGGGGAGCTGTTTTTT. Its protein is CASSWTGFTGELFF.

This rearrangement joins TRBV4-3 to TRBJ2-4; perhaps TRBD1 as D (5 bases). The CDR3 covers 17 residues. With 0 bases removed from V and 3 bases from J, the gap between germline ends came to 15 bases. Per germline, CDR1 LGHNA and CDR2 YSLEER. The CDR3 here is CASSQDLGAWGKNIQYF. CDR3 in DNA: TGCGCCAGCAGCCAAGATCTTGGGGCCTGGGGCAAAAACATTCAGTACTTC.

This sequence joins TRBV29-1 and TRBJ2-1, with TRBD1 as a possible D gene (6 bases). This CDR3 has 13 amino acids. The germline V gene encodes CDR1 SQVTM and CDR2 ANQGSEA. This chain's CDR3 is CSSITWTADEQFF. The DNA for the CDR3 is TGCAGTTCTATAACGTGGACAGCCGATGAGCAGTTCTTC.

This clonotype has more than one count but fewer than ten. J is TRBJ2-3 and V is TRBV4-3; 12 bases agree with TRBD2. V lost 2 bases to trimming and J lost 3 bases; unmatched junction nucleotides: 6. The CDR3 has 17 amino acids. Germline CDR1 reads LGHNA; CDR2 reads YSLEER. CDR3 DNA: TGCGCCAGCAGCCAATTACTAGCGGGGGGTTCTACAGATACGCAGTATTTT. Translation gives CASSQLLAGGSTDTQYF.

This clonotype was recorded many times. This sequence joins TRBV29-1 and TRBJ2-1; D unresolved. From germline, CDR1 is SQVTM and CDR2 ANQGSEA. There are 13 residues in the CDR3. V was trimmed by 7 bases and J by 0 bases, leaving 10 bases between them. The chain's CDR3 is CSGGSSSYNEQFF. Here the CDR3 DNA reads TGCAGCGGTGGATCCAGCTCCTACAATGAGCAGTTCTTC.

V gene TRBV4-1 combines with J gene TRBJ2-5, with D perhaps matching TRBD1 (5 bases). V gave up 2 bases and J gave up 2 bases, with 9 bases separating them. CDR1 and CDR2 (germline): MGHRA, YSYEKL. The CDR3 loop spans 14 amino acids. The CDR3 spells CASSQLDSQETQYF. CDR3 DNA sequence: TGCGCCAGCAGCCAACTTGACAGTCAAGAGACCCAGTACTTC.

The chain carries TRBV12-3 or TRBV12-4 and TRBJ2-3; D ambiguous. V was shortened by 6 bases and J by 4 bases, with 11 bases between the two germline ends. CDR3 length equals 13 residues. In DNA form, the CDR3 reads TGTGCCAGCAGCTCCGACCGTCCAGATACGCAGTATTTT. It yields the protein CASSSDRPDTQYF.